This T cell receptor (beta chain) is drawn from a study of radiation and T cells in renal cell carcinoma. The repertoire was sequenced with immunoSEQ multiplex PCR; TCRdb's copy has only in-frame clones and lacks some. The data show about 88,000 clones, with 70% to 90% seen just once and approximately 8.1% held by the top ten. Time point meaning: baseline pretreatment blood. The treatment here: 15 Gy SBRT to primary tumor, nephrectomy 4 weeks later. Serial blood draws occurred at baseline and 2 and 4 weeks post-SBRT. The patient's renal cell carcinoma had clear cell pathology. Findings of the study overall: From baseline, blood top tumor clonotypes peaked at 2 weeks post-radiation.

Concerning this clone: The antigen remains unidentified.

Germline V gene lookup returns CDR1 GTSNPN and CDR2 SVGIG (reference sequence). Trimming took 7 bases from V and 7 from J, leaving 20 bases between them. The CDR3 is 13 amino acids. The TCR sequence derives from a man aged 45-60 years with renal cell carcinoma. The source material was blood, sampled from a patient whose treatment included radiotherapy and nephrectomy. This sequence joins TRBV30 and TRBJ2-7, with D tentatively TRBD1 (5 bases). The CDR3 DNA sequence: TGTGCCTTGGACCCGGCAGGGCCGAGGGAGCAGTACTTC. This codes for CALDPAGPREQYF.